This is a list of T cell receptor beta chains from one sample in a study of shared clonotypes between healthy human individuals. Profiled with immunoSEQ multiplex PCR; TCRdb holds only in-frame clones, not every one. Of about 2 million clones listed, roughly 95% are singletons. Source material: naive CD8+ T cells sorted from blood. The receptors come from a man between 18 and 35 years old in good health. CDR3s include the opening cysteine and the closing phenylalanine or tryptophan. A D gene is named only where the DNA matches it firmly. The listing skips clone size in some rows; elsewhere it reads once, few, many or a size class.

>TRBD1|TRBJ1-5|TRBV28|NA
CASSLEGQGGQPQHF
TGTGCCAGCAGTTTAGAGGGACAGGGGGGACAGCCCCAGCATTTT
>NA|TRBJ1-5|TRBV2|NA
CASSRDGNQPQHF
TGTGCCAGCAGCCGCGACGGCAATCAGCCCCAGCATTTT
>NA|TRBJ2-7|TRBV5-1|NA
CASSLEGGIPDEQYF
TGCGCCAGCAGCTTGGAGGGGGGCATACCCGACGAGCAGTACTTC
>TRBD2|TRBJ2-1|TRBV9|NA
CASSVESSGGFDEQFF
TGTGCCAGCAGCGTAGAATCCAGCGGGGGGTTCGATGAGCAGTTCTTC
>TRBD1|TRBJ1-1|TRBV27|NA
CASSPSAGGTEAFF
TGTGCCAGCAGTCCCTCCGCAGGGGGCACTGAAGCTTTCTTT
>TRBD2|TRBJ2-5|TRBV7-7|NA
CASSLLAGEGETQYF
TGTGCTAGCAGTCTACTAGCGGGAGAGGGAGAGACCCAGTACTTC
>NA|TRBJ2-1|TRBV5-6|NA
CASSSVLREYSYNEQFF
TGTGCCAGCAGCAGCGTCCTGCGGGAATACTCTTACAATGAGCAGTTCTTC
>NA|TRBJ2-7|TRBV5-8|NA
CASSLMETYEQYF
TGTGCCAGCAGCTTGATGGAGACTTACGAGCAGTACTTC
>NA|TRBJ2-7|TRBV7-8|NA
CASSTATRGLEQYF
TGTGCCAGCAGCACAGCCACCAGGGGCCTAGAGCAGTACTTC
>NA|TRBJ2-2|TRBV6-6|NA
CASSYSAASTGELFF
TGTGCCAGCAGTTACTCGGCGGCGAGCACCGGGGAGCTGTTTTTT
>TRBD1|TRBJ1-2|TRBV6-6|NA
CASSSTGESGYTF
TGCGCCAGCAGCTCTACAGGGGAAAGTGGCTACACCTTC
>NA|TRBJ1-1|TRBV14|NA
CASSQEADGNTEAFF
TGTGCCAGCAGCCAAGAGGCGGACGGGAACACTGAAGCTTTCTTT
>TRBD1|TRBJ2-3|TRBV6-1|NA
CASSEETGTGGTDTQYF
TGTGCCAGCAGTGAGGAGACCGGGACAGGGGGCACCGATACGCAGTATTTT
>TRBD2|TRBJ2-3|TRBV4-3|NA
CASSRRLAGESDTQYF
TGCGCCAGCAGCCGCCGACTAGCGGGAGAGTCTGATACGCAGTATTTT
>NA|TRBJ2-7|TRBV7-2|NA
CASGVDFVGLEEQYF
TGTGCCAGCGGGGTGGATTTCGTGGGATTAGAGGAGCAGTACTTC
>NA|TRBJ1-6|TRBV27|NA
CASSFKVGNSPLHF
TGTGCCAGCAGTTTTAAGGTGGGGAATTCACCCCTCCACTTT
>TRBD1|TRBJ1-1|TRBV11-2|NA
CASSYGTGGVWDTEAFF
TGTGCCAGCAGCTACGGGACAGGGGGCGTCTGGGACACTGAAGCTTTCTTT
>NA|TRBJ1-5|TRBV6-1|once
CASRGDTSNQPQHF
TGTGCCAGCAGGGGTGACACAAGCAATCAGCCCCAGCATTTT
>NA|TRBJ2-5|TRBV11-2|NA
CASSLGRDFEETQYF
TGTGCCAGCAGCTTAGGTAGGGACTTTGAAGAGACCCAGTACTTC
>TRBD1|TRBJ2-1|TRBV7-9|NA
CASSPSGTGYPEQFF
TGTGCCAGCAGCCCATCCGGGACAGGATACCCTGAGCAGTTCTTC
>NA|TRBJ1-2|TRBV5-6|NA
CASSLDGTWSGYTF
TGTGCCAGCAGCTTGGATGGGACATGGAGTGGCTACACCTTC
>NA|TRBJ2-3|TRBV7-9|once
CASSLHDREADTQYF
TGTGCCAGCAGCTTACACGACAGGGAGGCAGATACGCAGTATTTT
>TRBD1|TRBJ1-3|TRBV5-1|NA
CASSLVGQGLSSGNTIYF
TGCGCCAGCAGCTTGGTGGGACAGGGTTTGTCATCTGGAAACACCATATATTTT
>TRBD2|TRBJ2-2|TRBV29-1|NA
CSVLGLAETNTGELFF
TGCAGCGTACTAGGACTAGCGGAAACGAACACCGGGGAGCTGTTTTTT
>TRBD1|TRBJ2-2|TRBV25-1|NA
CASSGQGPNTGELFF
TGTGCCAGCAGCGGACAGGGGCCGAACACCGGGGAGCTGTTTTTT
>TRBD1|TRBJ2-7|TRBV5-6|NA
CASSTGTDQYF
TGTGCCAGCAGCACTGGGACAGACCAGTACTTC
>NA|TRBJ1-1|TRBV7-9|NA
CASSPKGGTEAFF
TGTGCCAGCAGCCCCAAGGGCGGAACTGAAGCTTTCTTT
>NA|TRBJ2-7|TRBV28|NA
CASDGTSDLEQYF
TGTGCCAGCGACGGGACATCTGATCTGGAGCAGTACTTC
>NA|TRBJ2-7|TRBV9|once
CASSVDPGYEQYF
TGTGCCAGCAGCGTAGACCCAGGATACGAGCAGTACTTC
>TRBD1|TRBJ1-2|TRBV10-3|NA
CAIPSETGEYGYTF
TGTGCCATCCCTTCTGAGACAGGGGAATATGGCTACACCTTC
>NA|TRBJ2-7|TRBV28|NA
CASSLWEPDSLKYEQYF
TGTGCCAGCAGTTTATGGGAGCCGGACAGCCTGAAGTACGAGCAGTACTTC
>TRBD1|TRBJ1-2|TRBV5-6|NA
CASSSGQGAMDYGYTF
TGTGCCAGCAGCTCTGGACAGGGGGCTATGGACTATGGCTACACCTTC
>TRBD2|TRBJ2-1|TRBV18|few
CASSPPGRNNEQFF
TGTGCCAGCTCACCTCCCGGGAGGAACAATGAGCAGTTCTTC
>TRBD1|TRBJ2-7|TRBV10-3|NA
CAGSDRESSYEQYF
TGTGCCGGCAGCGACAGGGAAAGCTCCTACGAGCAGTACTTC
>NA|TRBJ2-7|TRBV7-9|NA
CASSLDTGGSASYEQYF
TGTGCCAGCAGCTTAGACACCGGAGGTTCGGCCTCCTACGAGCAGTACTTC
>NA|TRBJ2-7|TRBV19|NA
CASSIESSYEQYF
TGTGCCAGTAGTATAGAAAGCTCCTACGAGCAGTACTTC
>NA|TRBJ1-5|TRBV27|NA
CASSLSAEGMRGGQPQHF
TGTGCCAGCAGTTTATCGGCGGAGGGGATGAGAGGGGGACAGCCCCAGCATTTT
>TRBD2|TRBJ2-4|TRBV5-8|NA
CASSLAGGKMNIQYF
TGTGCCAGCAGCTTGGCGGGGGGTAAGATGAACATTCAGTACTTC
>NA|TRBJ2-7|TRBV4-1|once
CASSQGLPYEQYF
TGCGCCAGCAGCCAAGGCTTGCCCTACGAGCAGTACTTC
>TRBD2|TRBJ2-5|TRBV2|NA
CASSWTSGGKETQYF
TGTGCCAGCAGTTGGACTAGCGGGGGTAAAGAGACCCAGTACTTC
>NA|TRBJ1-6|TRBV6-5|few
CATGAGGNNSPLHF
TGTGCCACAGGTGCCGGGGGAAATAATTCACCCCTCCACTTT